This entry concerns a single T cell receptor beta chain. The data derive from a study of blood T cell repertoires in COVID-19. Study background: Sources were T cells, B-cell-depleted T cells, or PBMCs; the material itself was cDNA or gDNA.

CDR1 is GTSNPN, CDR2 SVGIG, per germline (reference sequence). The CDR3 totals 13 residues. V lost 4 bases and J lost 3, with 13 bases in between. Assay: immunoSEQ multiplex PCR; the TCRdb copy retains only in-frame clones and omits some. The sample records some 300,000 clones, about nine tenths being singletons. The source of this sequence is a woman in her forties or fifties with COVID-19, enrolled during active disease. Source material: peripheral blood. This chain uses TRBV30 with TRBJ2-7; weak D call: TRBD2 (6 bases). CDR3 sequence reads: CAWMAGRNYEQYF. The CDR3 DNA reads as TGTGCCTGGATGGCAGGGAGGAACTACGAGCAGTACTTC.